The 22 T cell receptor beta chains reported below all come from one sample, sequenced in a study of Graves' ophthalmopathy and Graves' hyperthyroidism. Amplification from RNA transcripts yielded the TCR beta CDR3 regions. The first round was an RT-PCR with HTBI primers, and the second round was a multiplex PCR. TCRdb processed the multiplex PCR reads anew with MiXCR; each CDR3 protein has one entry. The table lists approximately 1.2 million distinct CDR3 sequences, 35% to 45% of them singletons. The sequencing input was peripheral blood or thyroid tissue (not recorded which). The receptors derive from an adult man with Graves' hyperthyroidism.

A note on this clonotype: A much bigger clone sits one base away, suggesting this may be a read error. This CDR3 fails to terminate in the conserved phenylalanine or tryptophan, so it likely reflects a read error. The rearrangement joins TRBV5-1 to TRBJ1-4, with TRBD1 identical over 7 bases. CDR3 size: 14 residues. Germline V gene lookup returns CDR1 SGHRS and CDR2 YFSETQ. V dropped 6 bases and J dropped 8; count of bases not matched to a gene: 10. CDR3 in amino acids: CASTTGVFREKLFS. Written as DNA, the CDR3 is TGCGCCAGCACCACAGGGGTGTTTCGGGAAAAACTGTTTTCT.

This clonotype was counted only a few times. The CDR3 here is CASTLLTRGPNTEAFF. CDR3 nucleotide sequence: TGTGCCAGCACCCTTTTAACCAGGGGGCCGAACACTGAAGCTTTCTTT. This chain uses TRBV7-6 with TRBJ1-1; 8 bases match TRBD1. Germline V CDR1 and CDR2: SGHVS, FNYEAQ. CDR3 length: 16 amino acids. J lost 1 base, V lost 7 bases, and 11 bases had no gene match.

This clonotype appeared a few times. The genes are TRBV11-2 and TRBJ2-7, with D possibly matching TRBD1 (6 bases). From germline, CDR1 is SGHAT and CDR2 FQNNGV. The CDR3 length is 15 residues. Deletions cut 5 bases from V and 4 bases from J, with 18 bases between. The CDR3: CASSLPGVATYEQYF. The CDR3, as DNA: TGTGCCAGCAGCCTACCAGGGGTGGCGACGTACGAGCAGTACTTC. Supplemented by reference TRBV11-2 and TRBJ2-7, the full variable domain reads EAGVAQSPRYKIIEKRQSVAFWCNPISGHATLYWYQQILGQGPKLLIQFQNNGVVDDSQLPKDRFSAERLKGVDSTLKIQPAKLEDSAVYLCASSLPGVATYEQYFGPGTRLTVT.

This clonotype was observed once. V usage is TRBV9 and J usage is TRBJ2-2, with D unresolved. Trimming stripped 0 bases from V and 4 bases from J, with 4 bases between. The CDR3 contains 13 residues. Germline CDR1 reads SGDLS; CDR2 reads YYNGEE. CDR3 sequence (DNA): TGTGCCAGCAGCGTAGGTGCCACCGGGGAGCTGTTTTTT. Translated, it gives CASSVGATGELFF. The full variable domain, in which reference TRBV9 and TRBJ2-2 provide the parts outside the CDR3, is DSGVTQTPKHLITATGQRVTLRCSPRSGDLSVYWYQQSLDQGLQFLIQYYNGEERAKGNILERFSAQQFPDLHSELNLSSLELGDSALYFCASSVGATGELFFGEGSRLTVL.

This sequence joins TRBV11-2 and TRBJ1-2; possible D gene TRBD1, 6 bases. The V gene's germline CDR1 is SGHAT and CDR2 FQNNGV. V lost 1 base, J lost 6 bases, and 12 bases lay in between. This CDR3 spans 14 amino acids. Here the CDR3 DNA reads TGTGCCAGCAGCTTAGTACGAGCAGGGGATGGCTACACCTTC. Protein sequence: CASSLVRAGDGYTF. The variable domain in full, with the rest retrieved from reference TRBV11-2 and TRBJ1-2, is EAGVAQSPRYKIIEKRQSVAFWCNPISGHATLYWYQQILGQGPKLLIQFQNNGVVDDSQLPKDRFSAERLKGVDSTLKIQPAKLEDSAVYLCASSLVRAGDGYTFGSGTRLTVV.

This clonotype has ten or more counts. The V and J genes are TRBV9 and TRBJ1-3; TRBD1 might be the D (5 bases). The length of the CDR3 is 16 residues. The germline CDR1 and CDR2 sequences are SGDLS and YYNGEE. The germline V and J ends were trimmed by 3 bases and 0 bases, with 13 bases remaining between them. The CDR3 sequence: CASSARRDLSGNTIYF. As DNA, the CDR3 is TGTGCCAGCAGCGCCCGCCGGGACCTCTCTGGAAACACCATATATTTT.

This clonotype was recorded a few times. The chain carries TRBV4-3 and TRBJ1-4; TRBD1 might be the D (5 bases). The germline V gene has CDR1 LGHNA and CDR2 YSLEER. Trimming left V 4 bases short and J 7 bases short, with 13 bases between. The CDR3 is 14 residues long. The CDR3 DNA follows: TGCGCCAGCAGCCCCTCTGGGGACCTTGAAAAACTGTTTTTT. Its translation: CASSPSGDLEKLFF.

This clonotype was counted a few times. This rearrangement joins TRBV7-8 to TRBJ1-2, with TRBD1 identical over 8 bases. Germline values: CDR1 SGHVS, CDR2 FQNEAQ. Trimming at V came to 5 bases and at J to 7 bases, leaving 9 bases not matched to a gene. This CDR3 is 14 amino acids long. CDR3 DNA sequence: TGTGCCAGCAGCAGCCCAGTGGACAGGGTTGGCTACACCTTC. Translated: CASSSPVDRVGYTF.

A few counts support this clonotype. V usage is TRBV19 and J usage is TRBJ2-2, with TRBD2 identical over 13 bases. Looked up from germline, CDR1 is LNHDA and CDR2 is SQIVND (reference sequence). Losses at the gene ends were 1 base for V and 4 bases for J; bases not matched to a gene: 3. The CDR3 is 17 residues long. The CDR3 sequence is CASSIGLAGGSTGELFF. The CDR3 DNA is TGTGCCAGTAGTATAGGACTAGCGGGAGGATCCACCGGGGAGCTGTTTTTT.

Many counts were recorded for this clonotype. The chain employs TRBV19 and TRBJ1-1; D is possibly TRBD1 (5 bases). Germline-derived CDR1 and CDR2 are LNHDA and SQIVND (reference sequence). CDR3 length equals 15 residues. Trimming pared 7 bases from V and 3 bases from J, leaving 18 bases between. The chain's CDR3 is CASTKSWGRDTEAFF. Here the CDR3 DNA reads TGTGCCAGTACCAAATCCTGGGGACGGGACACTGAAGCTTTCTTT.

Ten or more counts support this clonotype. The chain recombines TRBV2 with TRBJ2-7; D may be TRBD1 (5 bases). V was shortened by 8 bases and J by 6 bases, with 23 bases between the two germline ends. This CDR3 has 15 amino acids. Germline assignment: CDR1 SNHLY and CDR2 FYNNEI. CDR3 region: CASRARPSREGEQYF. The DNA of the CDR3 is TGTGCCAGCCGCGCCCGCCCATCCAGGGAAGGCGAGCAGTACTTC.

This clonotype has a count of ten or more. The chain employs TRBV15 and TRBJ1-5; D gene uncertain. V gave up 0 bases and J gave up 6 bases, with 15 bases separating them. Per the germline V gene, CDR1 is LNHNV and CDR2 is YYDKDF (reference sequence). CDR3 length equals 16 residues. CDR3 loop: CATSRDGGEGGQPQHF. The CDR3 nucleotides read TGTGCCACCAGCAGAGACGGCGGGGAAGGTGGTCAGCCCCAGCATTTT.

The chain has TRBV10-2 and TRBJ2-7; 8 bases align to TRBD2. V lost 4 bases and J lost 6; bases outside the gene matches: 11. The germline V gene has CDR1 WSHSY and CDR2 SAAADI. The CDR3 has 15 residues. Here the CDR3 DNA reads TGCGCCAGCAGTGCCGGACTAGCATGGGTCTCCGAGCAGTACTTC. It is translated as CASSAGLAWVSEQYF.

The sample holds many counts of this clonotype. The chain links TRBV2 to TRBJ1-5, with a possible D match to TRBD1 (6 bases). There are 14 residues in the CDR3. Germline CDR1 SNHLY, CDR2 FYNNEI. With 5 bases removed from V and 7 bases from J, the gap between germline ends came to 15 bases. CDR3 bases: TGTGCCAGCAGTTCCGGACAGATCGGGCAGCCCCAGCATTTT. Its translation: CASSSGQIGQPQHF.

In this sample, this clonotype turned up a few times. No conserved phenylalanine or tryptophan ends this CDR3, so it is likely a read error. The chain joins TRBV11-2 to TRBJ2-7, with TRBD1 matching over 10 bases. The CDR3 covers 18 residues. Trimming took 4 bases from V and 5 from J; bases not matched to a gene: 17. CDR1 and CDR2 from the germline V gene are SGHAT and FQNNGV. CDR3 nucleotide sequence: TGTGCCAGCAGCTCAAGTCCCGGGACAGGGGCGAAGCTCCACGAGCAGTACCTC. Its protein is CASSSSPGTGAKLHEQYL.

This clonotype was detected a few times. This rearrangement joins TRBV28 to TRBJ1-2; D is unresolved. CDR3 size: 16 residues. V lost 1 base and J 4 bases, leaving 16 bases between the germline ends. Germline V lookup: CDR1 MDHEN, CDR2 SYDVKM. The CDR3 coding sequence is TGTGCCAGCAGTTTATTATCCCCGATGGTCCCCTATGGCTACACCTTC. Protein: CASSLLSPMVPYGYTF.

Only a few counts were recorded for this clonotype. Mismatch with germline at one junction end may stem from a read error. This sequence joins TRBV10-2 and TRBJ2-7, with D possibly matching TRBD1 (6 bases). Germline V gene lookup returns CDR1 WSHSY and CDR2 SAAADI. The CDR3 is made up of 14 amino acids. The CDR3 nucleotides are TGTGCCAGCAGGGAGACAGGTATATCCTACGAGCAGTACTTC. It is translated as CASRETGISYEQYF.

Turning to this clonotype: The junction differs from germline at one of its ends, possibly a read error. The chain has TRBV10-2 and TRBJ2-5; perhaps TRBD2 as D (5 bases). The CDR3 consists of 12 residues. Germline CDR1 and CDR2: WSHSY and SAAADI. The CDR3, as DNA: TGTGCTAGCCCAGTCGGGGAAGAGACCCAGTACTTC. It is translated as CASPVGEETQYF.

This clonotype has only a few counts. The V gene is TRBV29-1, the J gene TRBJ1-1; D remains ambiguous. CDR1 SQVTM and CDR2 ANQGSEA come from the germline V gene. V was pared by 0 bases and J by 5 bases, with 10 bases between. CDR3 length equals 13 residues. For the CDR3, the DNA is TGCAGCGTTGAAGATCGGGGAGGTACTGAAGCTTTCTTT. Its translation: CSVEDRGGTEAFF.

This clonotype has more than one count but fewer than ten. The chain has TRBV12-3 or TRBV12-4 and TRBJ2-7; TRBD1 might be the D (6 bases). The CDR3 sequence is 15 residues long. Trimming took 0 bases from V and 3 from J, leaving 12 bases between them. The CDR3 spells CASSLALTGFYEQYF. The CDR3 DNA reads TGTGCCAGCAGTTTAGCGCTCACAGGGTTCTACGAGCAGTACTTC.

A few counts support this clonotype. This chain uses TRBV20-1 with TRBJ2-7; the D is unclear. Trimming pared 4 bases from V and 1 base from J, leaving 11 bases between. The germline gives CDR1 DFQATT, CDR2 SNEGSKA (reference sequence). The CDR3 sequence is 13 residues long. DNA of the CDR3: TGCAGTGCTATTAAAAGGAGATCCTACGAGCAGTACTTC. Its translation: CSAIKRRSYEQYF.

Of note for this clonotype: One junction end disagrees with the germline gene, perhaps due to a read error. The rearrangement uses TRBV10-2 and TRBJ2-7, with 9 nucleotides matching TRBD2. Per germline, CDR1 WSHSY and CDR2 SAAADI. The CDR3 runs to 12 residues. The CDR3 nucleotides read TGTGCCAGCAGGCGGACTAGCGAAGAGCAGTACTTC. It yields the protein CASRRTSEEQYF.